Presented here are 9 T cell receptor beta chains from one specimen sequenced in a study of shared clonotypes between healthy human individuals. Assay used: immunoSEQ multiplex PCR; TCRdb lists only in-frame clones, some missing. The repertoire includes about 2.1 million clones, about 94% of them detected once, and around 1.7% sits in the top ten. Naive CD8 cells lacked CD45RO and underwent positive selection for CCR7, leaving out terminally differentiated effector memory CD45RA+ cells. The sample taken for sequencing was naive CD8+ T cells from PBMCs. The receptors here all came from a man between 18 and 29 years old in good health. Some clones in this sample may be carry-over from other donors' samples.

The CDR3 reads CASEGAGNQPQHF. The CDR3 coding sequence is TGTGCCAGCGAGGGGGCGGGAAATCAGCCCCAGCATTTT. The genes are TRBV9 and TRBJ1-5; TRBD1 aligns across 7 bases. J gave up 4 bases and V 7 bases, and 5 bases lay outside the gene matches. In germline, CDR1 is SGDLS, CDR2 YYNGEE. The CDR3 spans 13 residues.

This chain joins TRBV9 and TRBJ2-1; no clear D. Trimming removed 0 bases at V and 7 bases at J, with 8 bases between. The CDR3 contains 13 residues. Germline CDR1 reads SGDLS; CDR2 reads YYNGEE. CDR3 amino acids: CASSVVSGNEQFF. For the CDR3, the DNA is TGTGCCAGCAGCGTAGTTTCCGGGAATGAGCAGTTCTTC.

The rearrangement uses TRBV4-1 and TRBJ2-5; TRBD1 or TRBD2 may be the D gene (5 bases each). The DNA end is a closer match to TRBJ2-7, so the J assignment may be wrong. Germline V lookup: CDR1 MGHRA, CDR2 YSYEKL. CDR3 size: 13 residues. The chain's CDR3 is CASSYGADGEQYF. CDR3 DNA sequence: TGCGCCAGCAGCTACGGGGCGGACGGCGAGCAGTACTTC.

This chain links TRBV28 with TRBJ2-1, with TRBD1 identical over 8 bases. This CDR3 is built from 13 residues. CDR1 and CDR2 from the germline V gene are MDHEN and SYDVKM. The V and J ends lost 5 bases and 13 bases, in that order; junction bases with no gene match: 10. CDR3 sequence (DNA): TGTGCCAGCAGTACGACAGGGGTGCCCATCCAGTTCTTC. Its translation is CASSTTGVPIQFF. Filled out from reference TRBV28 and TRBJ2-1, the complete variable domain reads DVKVTQSSRYLVKRTGEKVFLECVQDMDHENMFWYRQDPGLGLRLIYFSYDVKMKEKGDIPEGYSVSREKKERFSLILESASTNQTSMYLCASSTTGVPIQFFGPGTRLTVL.

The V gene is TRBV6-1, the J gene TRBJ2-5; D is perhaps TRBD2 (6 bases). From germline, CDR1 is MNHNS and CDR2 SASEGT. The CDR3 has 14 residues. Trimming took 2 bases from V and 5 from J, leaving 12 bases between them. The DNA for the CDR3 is TGTGCCAGCAGTGAACGGCAGGGAGGCGAGACCCAGTACTTC. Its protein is CASSERQGGETQYF.

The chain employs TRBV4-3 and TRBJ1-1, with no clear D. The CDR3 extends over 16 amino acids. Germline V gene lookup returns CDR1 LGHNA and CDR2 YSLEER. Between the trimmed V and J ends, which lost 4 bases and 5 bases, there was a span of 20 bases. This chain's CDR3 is CASSPGPSSLATEAFF. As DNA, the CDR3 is TGCGCCAGCAGCCCGGGCCCTTCCTCGTTGGCAACTGAAGCTTTCTTT.

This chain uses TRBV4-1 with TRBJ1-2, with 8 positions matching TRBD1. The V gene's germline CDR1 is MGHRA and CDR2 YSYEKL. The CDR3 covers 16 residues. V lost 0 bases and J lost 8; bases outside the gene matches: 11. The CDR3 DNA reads TGCGCCAGCAGCCAAGATGCGCGACAGGGGCCTGACGGCTACACCTTC. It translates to CASSQDARQGPDGYTF.

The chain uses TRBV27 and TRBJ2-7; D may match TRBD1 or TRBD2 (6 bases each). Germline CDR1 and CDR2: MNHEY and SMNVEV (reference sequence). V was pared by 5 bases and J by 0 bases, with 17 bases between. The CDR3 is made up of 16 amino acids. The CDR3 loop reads CASSLEGGLSSYEQYF. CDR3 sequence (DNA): TGTGCCAGCAGTCTTGAGGGGGGCCTAAGCTCCTACGAGCAGTACTTC.

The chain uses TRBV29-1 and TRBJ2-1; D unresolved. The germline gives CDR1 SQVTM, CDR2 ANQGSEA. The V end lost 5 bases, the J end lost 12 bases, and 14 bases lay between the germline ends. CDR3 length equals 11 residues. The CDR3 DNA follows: TGCAGCGTTCTTGCAGTGGCCGGGCAGTTCTTC. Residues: CSVLAVAGQFF.